This T cell receptor beta chain is from a study of cytomegalovirus exposure and HLA in healthy donors. PCR primers comprised 60 Vbeta and 13 Jbeta primers. The protocol was immunoSEQ multiplex PCR, while the TCRdb copy is restricted to in-frame clones and leaves out a portion. The table records approximately 120,000 clones, under 20% of them present only once. Trimming removed 4 bases at V and 0 bases at J, with 16 bases between. The germline CDR1 and CDR2 sequences are MGHRA and YSYEKL. The CDR3 totals 17 residues. This clone was detected a few times. Source material: PBMCs. The V call is TRBV4-1, the J call TRBJ1-3; D possibly corresponds to TRBD1 (6 bases). This TCR came from a female donor in good health and CMV-seropositive. The CDR3 DNA sequence: TGCGCCAGCAGCCTATATCGGACAGTGGGCTCTGGAAACACCATATATTTT. This translates into CASSLYRTVGSGNTIYF.